This TCR beta chain is drawn from a study of cytomegalovirus exposure and HLA in healthy donors. Study overall: There were about 85 million unique TCRs (from HLA-typed donors) in an early data release.

The CDR3 contains 14 residues. Per germline, CDR1 SEHNR and CDR2 FQNEAQ (reference sequence). The V and J ends lost 7 bases and 0 bases respectively, with 10 bases between them. Amplification used 60 Vbeta primers and 13 Jbeta primers. The repertoire was sequenced with immunoSEQ multiplex PCR; TCRdb's copy has only in-frame clones and lacks some. This table holds over 150,000 clones, 75% found once. The sample consisted of PBMCs. The chain is built from TRBV7-9 and TRBJ1-3; no firm D call. This receptor was obtained from a man between 18 and 35 years old in good health and CMV-seronegative. The CDR3 DNA sequence: TGTGCCAGCAACCCGGTCCGCTCTGGAAACACCATATATTTT. Encoded protein: CASNPVRSGNTIYF. Full variable domain (remainder filled in from reference TRBV7-9 and TRBJ1-3): DTGVSQNPRHKITKRGQNVTFRCDPISEHNRLYWYRQTLGQGPEFLTYFQNEAQLEKSRLLSDRFSAERPKGSFSTLEIQRTEQGDSAMYLCASNPVRSGNTIYFGEGSWLTVV.